These 19 T cell receptor beta chains originate from one sample sequenced in a study of blood T cell repertoires in COVID-19. Sequenced by immunoSEQ multiplex PCR; TCRdb stores in-frame clones only, minus some. The sample holds about 240,000 clones; roughly nine tenths are singletons and the top ten take roughly 6.3%. The sequenced material came from peripheral blood. The source is a man between 60 and 70 years old with acute or convalescent COVID-19.

The V gene is TRBV3-1 (or the pseudogene TRBV3-2), the J gene TRBJ2-5; a weak D match, TRBD2 (5 bases). CDR1 and CDR2 from the germline V gene are LGHDT and YNNKEL (reference sequence). Trimming shortened V by 0 bases and J by 3 bases, and 26 bases separated the two germline ends. This CDR3 has 20 amino acids. As DNA, the CDR3 is TGTGCCAGCAGCCAAGACGGTGGGAGATTCGCTCCTAGACGTGAAGAGACCCAGTACTTC. This sequence encodes CASSQDGGRFAPRREETQYF.

The rearrangement joins TRBV7-8 to TRBJ2-1; 8 bases fit TRBD2. Looked up from germline, CDR1 is SGHVS and CDR2 is FQNEAQ. The CDR3 spans 16 residues. Germline trimming cut 5 bases from V and 4 bases from J; bases unmatched to any gene: 10. This CDR3 reads CASSREGSGRYNEQFF. DNA for the CDR3: TGTGCCAGCAGCCGAGAGGGCAGCGGGAGATACAATGAGCAGTTCTTC.

The chain combines TRBV18 with TRBJ2-3; TRBD1 agrees at 8 bases. Germline lookup yields CDR1 KGHSH and CDR2 LQKENI. J lost 5 bases, V lost 2 bases, and 6 bases had no gene match. The length of the CDR3 is 15 residues. CDR3 bases: TGTGCCAGCTCACCAGGGGCAGGGGGCGTAGATACGCAGTATTTT. Its translation: CASSPGAGGVDTQYF.

J is TRBJ2-1 and V is TRBV3-1 (or the pseudogene TRBV3-2); D gene uncertain. The CDR3 contains 14 residues. V was pared by 4 bases and J by 2 bases, with 9 bases between. Germline V CDR1 and CDR2: LGHDT, YNNKEL (reference sequence). CDR3 in DNA: TGTGCCAGCAGCCGTCGTGCAGCCTACAATGAGCAGTTCTTC. It specifies CASSRRAAYNEQFF.

This clone was detected only a few times. The chain is built from TRBV7-2 and TRBJ1-4; 9 bases align to TRBD1. The ends lost 5 bases at V and 8 bases at J; junction bases unmatched: 6. This CDR3 has 14 amino acids. CDR1 is SGHTA and CDR2 is FQGNSA in the germline V gene. The CDR3, as DNA: TGTGCCAGCAGCCTTACCGGGACAGGGGAAAAACTGTTTTTT. Its protein is CASSLTGTGEKLFF.

The CDR3 DNA sequence: TGTGCCACCAGCAGAGAGGGACAGCCATATTACAATGAGCAGTTCTTC. Translation gives CATSREGQPYYNEQFF. The genes are TRBV15 and TRBJ2-1, with 7 bases aligning to TRBD1. Germline V gene data show CDR1 as LNHNV and CDR2 as YYDKDF (reference sequence). The V gene end was trimmed by 0 bases and the J gene end by 4 bases; junction bases not matched to a gene: 6. The CDR3 is made up of 16 amino acids.

This clone was seen only once. This chain uses TRBV14 with TRBJ2-5, with 9 bases lining up with TRBD2. Germline assignment: CDR1 SGHDN and CDR2 FVKESK. There are 16 residues in the CDR3. V shed 1 base, J shed 4 bases, and the junction held 7 bases outside the gene matches. CDR3 residues: CASSQGHLAGVETQYF. Written as DNA, the CDR3 is TGTGCCAGCAGCCAAGGGCACTTAGCGGGAGTAGAGACCCAGTACTTC.

Only one count was recorded for this clone. This sequence joins TRBV11-2 and TRBJ2-1, with 8 bases lining up with TRBD2. Germline CDR1 is SGHAT and CDR2 is FQNNGV. CDR3 size: 15 residues. V was clipped by 0 bases and J by 4 bases; unmatched bases: 2. The CDR3 DNA reads as TGTGCCAGCAGCTTAGATGGCGGGGGGTACAATGAGCAGTTCTTC. Translation gives CASSLDGGGYNEQFF.

The chain recombines TRBV7-2 with TRBJ1-5; tentative D call: TRBD1 (6 bases). Germline lookup yields CDR1 SGHTA and CDR2 FQGNSA. The CDR3 contains 18 residues. V lost 3 bases to trimming and J lost 0 bases, with 18 bases between them. DNA for the CDR3: TGTGCCAGCAGCTTTTCTCCAGGGGATCGTTATAGCAATCAGCCCCAGCATTTT. Amino acid sequence: CASSFSPGDRYSNQPQHF.

This chain connects TRBV9 to TRBJ2-7; TRBD2 aligns across 14 bases. J lost 3 bases, V lost 3 bases, and 5 bases had no gene match. Germline values: CDR1 SGDLS, CDR2 YYNGEE. This CDR3 spans 16 amino acids. In DNA form, the CDR3 reads TGTGCCAGCAGCGAGGGGACTAGCGGGAGAAACTACGAGCAGTACTTC. This codes for CASSEGTSGRNYEQYF.

The chain joins TRBV6-5 to TRBJ1-2; D gene ambiguous. The CDR3 runs to 12 residues. Trimming removed 6 bases at V and 4 bases at J, with 9 bases between. Per germline, CDR1 MNHEY and CDR2 SVGAGI. CDR3 coding DNA: TGTGCCAGCAGGGAGGTTGGCTATGGCTACACCTTC. Its translation is CASREVGYGYTF.

V is TRBV12-5 and J is TRBJ1-2; 7 bases are shared with TRBD1. Germline V gene data show CDR1 as LGHNT and CDR2 as FRNRAP. Trimming cost V 3 bases and J 4 bases; bases outside gene matches: 5. The CDR3 consists of 14 residues. The CDR3 is CASGFQTGPYGYTF. CDR3 DNA: TGTGCTAGTGGTTTCCAGACAGGGCCCTATGGCTACACCTTC.

The genes are TRBV5-1 and TRBJ2-7; no reliable D call. Trimming cost V 4 bases and J 2 bases, with 22 bases left between them. Per germline, CDR1 SGHRS and CDR2 YFSETQ. This CDR3 is built from 17 residues. CDR3 DNA sequence: TGCGCCAGCAGCGGATACCTGGGTCAGGCAGATACCTACGAGCAGTACTTC. It specifies CASSGYLGQADTYEQYF.

The chain combines TRBV7-2 with TRBJ2-5, with D unresolved. With 2 bases removed from V and 5 bases from J, the gap between germline ends came to 9 bases. Germline CDR1 is SGHTA and CDR2 is FQGNSA. This CDR3 has 13 residues. The CDR3 is CASSLRSGETQYF. In DNA, the CDR3 is TGTGCCAGCAGCTTAAGGTCAGGCGAGACCCAGTACTTC.

The V and J genes are TRBV28 and TRBJ2-2; 9 nucleotides align to TRBD1. CDR1 is MDHEN and CDR2 is SYDVKM in the germline V gene. This CDR3 is built from 15 residues. V lost 6 bases to trimming and J lost 6 bases; unmatched junction nucleotides: 8. As DNA, the CDR3 is TGTGCCAGCAGGCTCTGGGACAGGGAGGCCGGGGAGCTGTTTTTT. Protein product: CASRLWDREAGELFF.

The rearrangement uses TRBV10-3 and TRBJ1-5; 8 bases match TRBD1. The trim removed 3 bases at V and 7 bases at J, leaving 8 bases unmatched. The CDR3 extends over 15 amino acids. Germline V lookup: CDR1 ENHRY, CDR2 SYGVKD. The CDR3 DNA reads as TGTGCCATCAGTGACCCTGTAACAGGGGGGCAGCCCCAGCATTTT. This gives the protein CAISDPVTGGQPQHF.

The chain combines TRBV2 with TRBJ2-2; 16 nucleotides line up with TRBD2. Germline V gene sequence: CDR1 SNHLY, CDR2 FYNNEI. V lost 4 bases to trimming and J lost 4 bases; unmatched junction nucleotides: 18. The CDR3 totals 22 residues. In nucleotides, the CDR3 is TGTGCCAGCAGTGTCAGGGCCCCGGGACTAGCGGGAGGGGTGGGGTCCACCGGGGAGCTGTTTTTT. It codes for CASSVRAPGLAGGVGSTGELFF.

The V gene is TRBV7-8, the J gene TRBJ2-7; 8 nucleotides line up with TRBD1. The trim removed 10 bases at V and 2 bases at J, leaving 19 bases unmatched. Germline V lookup: CDR1 SGHVS, CDR2 FQNEAQ. CDR3 size: 17 residues. The CDR3 coding sequence is TGTGCCACCCCCCAGACAGGGGATTATTTCCGAACCTACGAGCAGTACTTC. As protein: CATPQTGDYFRTYEQYF.

This sequence joins TRBV27 and TRBJ2-1; TRBD2 matches 7 bases. V lost 0 bases and J lost 9; bases outside the gene matches: 5. The CDR3 runs to 14 residues. Germline V CDR1 and CDR2: MNHEY, SMNVEV (reference sequence). The CDR3 is CASSLSREWGEQFF. The CDR3 nucleotides are TGTGCCAGCAGTTTATCGCGGGAGTGGGGTGAGCAGTTCTTC.